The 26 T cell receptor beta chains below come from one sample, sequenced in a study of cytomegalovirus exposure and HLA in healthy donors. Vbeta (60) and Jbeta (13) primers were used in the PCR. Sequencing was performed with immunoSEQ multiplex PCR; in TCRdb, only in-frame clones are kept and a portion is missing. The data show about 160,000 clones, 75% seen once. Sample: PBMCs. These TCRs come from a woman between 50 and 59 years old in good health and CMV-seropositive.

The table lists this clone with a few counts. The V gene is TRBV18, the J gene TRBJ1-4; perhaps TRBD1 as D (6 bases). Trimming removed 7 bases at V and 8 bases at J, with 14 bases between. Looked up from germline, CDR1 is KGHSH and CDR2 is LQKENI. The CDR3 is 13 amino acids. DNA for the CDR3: TGTGCCAGCTTCAGACAGGTCGAGGAAAAACTGTTTTTT. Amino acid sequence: CASFRQVEEKLFF.

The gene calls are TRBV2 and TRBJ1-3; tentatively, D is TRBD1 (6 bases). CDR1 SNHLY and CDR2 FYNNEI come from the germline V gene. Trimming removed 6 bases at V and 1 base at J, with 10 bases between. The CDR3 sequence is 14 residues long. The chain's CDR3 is CASRGTFSGNTIYF. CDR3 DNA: TGTGCCAGCAGGGGGACATTTTCTGGAAACACCATATATTTT. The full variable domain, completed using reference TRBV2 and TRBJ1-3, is EPEVTQTPSHQVTQMGQEVILRCVPISNHLYFYWYRQILGQKVEFLVSFYNNEISEKSEIFDDQFSVERPDGSNFTLKIRSTKLEDSAMYFCASRGTFSGNTIYFGEGSWLTVV.

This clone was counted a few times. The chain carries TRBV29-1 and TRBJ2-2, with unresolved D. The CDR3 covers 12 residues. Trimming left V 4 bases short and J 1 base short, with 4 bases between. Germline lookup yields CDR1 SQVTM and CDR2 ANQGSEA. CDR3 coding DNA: TGCAGCGTTGGGCAGAACACCGGGGAGCTGTTTTTT. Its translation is CSVGQNTGELFF.

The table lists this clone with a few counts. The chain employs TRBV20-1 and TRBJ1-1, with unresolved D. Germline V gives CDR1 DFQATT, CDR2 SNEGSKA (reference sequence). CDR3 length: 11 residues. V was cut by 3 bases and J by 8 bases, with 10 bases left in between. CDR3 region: CSASGSMEAFF. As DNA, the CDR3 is TGCAGTGCTAGCGGGAGTATGGAAGCTTTCTTT.

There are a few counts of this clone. The CDR3 DNA reads as TGTGCCAGCAGCCCCTCCGGGGGGGGTGACTATGGCTACACCTTC. Translation gives CASSPSGGGDYGYTF. The gene calls are TRBV7-3 and TRBJ1-2, with D possibly matching TRBD1 (5 bases). Trimming pared 5 bases from V and 3 bases from J, leaving 16 bases between. The germline gives CDR1 SGHTA, CDR2 FQGTGA. The CDR3 is 15 amino acids.

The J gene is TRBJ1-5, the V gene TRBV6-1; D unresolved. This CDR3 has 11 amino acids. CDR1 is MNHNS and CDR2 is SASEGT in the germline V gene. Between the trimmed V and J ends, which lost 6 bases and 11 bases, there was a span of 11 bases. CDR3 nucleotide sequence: TGTGCCAGCAGCCAGACCGAGGCCCAGCATTTT. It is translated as CASSQTEAQHF.

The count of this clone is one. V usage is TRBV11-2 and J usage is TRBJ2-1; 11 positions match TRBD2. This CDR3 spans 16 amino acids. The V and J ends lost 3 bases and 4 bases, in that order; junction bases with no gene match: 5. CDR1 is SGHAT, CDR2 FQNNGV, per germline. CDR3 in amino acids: CASSFLAGGFYNEQFF. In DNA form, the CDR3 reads TGTGCCAGCAGCTTCTTAGCGGGGGGGTTTTACAATGAGCAGTTCTTC.

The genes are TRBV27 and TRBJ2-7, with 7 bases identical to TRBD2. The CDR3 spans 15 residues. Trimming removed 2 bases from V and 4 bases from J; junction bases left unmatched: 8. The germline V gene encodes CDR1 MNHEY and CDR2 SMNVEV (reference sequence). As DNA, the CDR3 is TGTGCCAGCAGTTTAACGGGAGCGGGGTGGTACGAGCAGTACTTC. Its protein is CASSLTGAGWYEQYF.

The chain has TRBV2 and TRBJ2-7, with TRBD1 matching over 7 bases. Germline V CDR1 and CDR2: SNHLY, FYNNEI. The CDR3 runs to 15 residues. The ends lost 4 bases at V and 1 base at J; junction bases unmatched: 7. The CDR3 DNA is TGTGCCAGCAGTGTTCCCGGGACAGCTTCCTACGAGCAGTACTTC. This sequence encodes CASSVPGTASYEQYF.

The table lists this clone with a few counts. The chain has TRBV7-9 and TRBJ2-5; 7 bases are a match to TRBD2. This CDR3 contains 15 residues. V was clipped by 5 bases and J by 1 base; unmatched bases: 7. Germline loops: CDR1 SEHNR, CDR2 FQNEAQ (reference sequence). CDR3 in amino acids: CASSPREATQETQYF. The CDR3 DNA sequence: TGTGCCAGCAGCCCCCGGGAGGCGACCCAAGAGACCCAGTACTTC.

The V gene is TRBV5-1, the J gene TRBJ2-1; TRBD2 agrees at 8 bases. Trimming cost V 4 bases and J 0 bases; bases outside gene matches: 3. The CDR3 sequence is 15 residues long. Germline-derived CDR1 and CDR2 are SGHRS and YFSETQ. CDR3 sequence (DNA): TGCGCCAGCAGCCGGGGGGGGAGCTCCTACAATGAGCAGTTCTTC. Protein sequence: CASSRGGSSYNEQFF. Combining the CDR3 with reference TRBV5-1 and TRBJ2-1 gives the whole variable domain KAGVTQTPRYLIKTRGQQVTLSCSPISGHRSVSWYQQTPGQGLQFLFEYFSETQRNKGNFPGRFSGRQFSNSRSEMNVSTLELGDSALYLCASSRGGSSYNEQFFGPGTRLTVL.

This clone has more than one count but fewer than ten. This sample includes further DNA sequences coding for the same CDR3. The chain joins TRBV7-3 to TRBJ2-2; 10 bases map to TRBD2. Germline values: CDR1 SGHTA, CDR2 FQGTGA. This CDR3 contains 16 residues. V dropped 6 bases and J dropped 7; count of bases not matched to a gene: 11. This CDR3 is CASSSQAGGPGGELFF. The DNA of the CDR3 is TGTGCCAGCAGTTCCCAAGCGGGGGGGCCGGGCGGGGAGCTGTTTTTT.

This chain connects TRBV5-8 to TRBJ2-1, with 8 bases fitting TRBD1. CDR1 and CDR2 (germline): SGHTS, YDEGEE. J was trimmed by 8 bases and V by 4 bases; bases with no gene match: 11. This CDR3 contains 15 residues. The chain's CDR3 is CASSRGTGGRDEQFF. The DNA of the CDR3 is TGTGCCAGCAGCCGTGGGACAGGAGGCCGGGATGAGCAGTTCTTC.

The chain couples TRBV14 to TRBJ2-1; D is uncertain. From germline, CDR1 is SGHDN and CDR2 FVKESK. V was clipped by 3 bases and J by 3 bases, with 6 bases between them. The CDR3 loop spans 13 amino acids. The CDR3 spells CASSQADYNEQFF. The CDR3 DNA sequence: TGTGCCAGCAGCCAGGCCGACTACAATGAGCAGTTCTTC.

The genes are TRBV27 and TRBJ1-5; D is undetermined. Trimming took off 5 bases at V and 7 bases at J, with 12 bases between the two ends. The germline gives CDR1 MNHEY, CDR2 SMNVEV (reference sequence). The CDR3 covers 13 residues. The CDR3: CASSAYEGQPQHF. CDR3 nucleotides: TGTGCCAGCAGTGCCTACGAGGGACAGCCCCAGCATTTT.

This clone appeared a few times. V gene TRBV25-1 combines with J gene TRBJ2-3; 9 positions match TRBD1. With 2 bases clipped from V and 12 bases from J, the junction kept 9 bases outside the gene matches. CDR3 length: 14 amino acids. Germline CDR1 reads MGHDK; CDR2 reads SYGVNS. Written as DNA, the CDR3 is TGTGCCAGCAGTGAAGAGGACAGGGGTTTAGTTCAGTATTTT. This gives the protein CASSEEDRGLVQYF. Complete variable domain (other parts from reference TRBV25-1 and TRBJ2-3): EADIYQTPRYLVIGTGKKITLECSQTMGHDKMYWYQQDPGMELHLIHYSYGVNSTEKGDLSSESTVSRIRTEHFPLTLESARPSHTSQYLCASSEEDRGLVQYFGPGTRLTVL.

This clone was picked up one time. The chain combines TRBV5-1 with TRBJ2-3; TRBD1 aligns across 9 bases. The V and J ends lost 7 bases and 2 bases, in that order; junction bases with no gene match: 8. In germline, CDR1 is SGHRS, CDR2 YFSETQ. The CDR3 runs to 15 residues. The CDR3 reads CASLQGAAATDTQYF. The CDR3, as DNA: TGCGCCAGCCTACAGGGGGCGGCCGCCACAGATACGCAGTATTTT.

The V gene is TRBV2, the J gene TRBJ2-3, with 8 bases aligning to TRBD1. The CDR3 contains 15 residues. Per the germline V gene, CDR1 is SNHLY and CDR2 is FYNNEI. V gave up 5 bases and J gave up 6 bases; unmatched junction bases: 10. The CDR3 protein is CASSPQDTGGDTQYF. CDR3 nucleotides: TGTGCCAGCAGTCCGCAAGATACAGGGGGGGATACGCAGTATTTT.

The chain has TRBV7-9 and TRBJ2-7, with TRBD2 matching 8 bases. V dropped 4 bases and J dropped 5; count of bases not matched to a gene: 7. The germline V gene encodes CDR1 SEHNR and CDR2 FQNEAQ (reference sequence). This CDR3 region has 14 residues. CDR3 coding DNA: TGTGCCAGCAGCTCAGGGACTAGTTCCGACGAGCAGTACTTC. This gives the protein CASSSGTSSDEQYF.

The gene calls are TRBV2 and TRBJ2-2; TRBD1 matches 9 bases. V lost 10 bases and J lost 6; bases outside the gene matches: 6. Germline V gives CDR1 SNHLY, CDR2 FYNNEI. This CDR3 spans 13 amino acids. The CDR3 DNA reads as TGTGCCACCGGGACAGGGTTGTCCGGGGAGCTGTTTTTT. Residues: CATGTGLSGELFF. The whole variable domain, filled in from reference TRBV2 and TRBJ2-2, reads EPEVTQTPSHQVTQMGQEVILRCVPISNHLYFYWYRQILGQKVEFLVSFYNNEISEKSEIFDDQFSVERPDGSNFTLKIRSTKLEDSAMYFCATGTGLSGELFFGEGSRLTVL.

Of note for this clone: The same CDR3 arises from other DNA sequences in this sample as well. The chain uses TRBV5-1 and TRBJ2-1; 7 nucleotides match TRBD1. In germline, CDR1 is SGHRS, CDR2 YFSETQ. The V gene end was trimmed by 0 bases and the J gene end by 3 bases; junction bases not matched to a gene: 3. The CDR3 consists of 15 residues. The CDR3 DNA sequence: TGCGCCAGCAGCTTGGGACAGGGAAGCTACAATGAGCAGTTCTTC. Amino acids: CASSLGQGSYNEQFF.

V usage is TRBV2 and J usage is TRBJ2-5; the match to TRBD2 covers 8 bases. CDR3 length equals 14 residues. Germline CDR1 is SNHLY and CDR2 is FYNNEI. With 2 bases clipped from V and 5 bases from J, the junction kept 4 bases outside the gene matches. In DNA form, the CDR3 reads TGTGCCAGCAGTGAAATTTCGGGAGGGGAGACCCAGTACTTC. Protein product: CASSEISGGETQYF.

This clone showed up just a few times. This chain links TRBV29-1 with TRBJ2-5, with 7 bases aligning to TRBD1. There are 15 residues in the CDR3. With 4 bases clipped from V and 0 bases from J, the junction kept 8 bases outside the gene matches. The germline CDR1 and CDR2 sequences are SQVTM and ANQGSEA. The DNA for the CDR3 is TGCAGCGTTGGGTCGGGACAGAAGCACCAAGAGACCCAGTACTTC. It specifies CSVGSGQKHQETQYF.

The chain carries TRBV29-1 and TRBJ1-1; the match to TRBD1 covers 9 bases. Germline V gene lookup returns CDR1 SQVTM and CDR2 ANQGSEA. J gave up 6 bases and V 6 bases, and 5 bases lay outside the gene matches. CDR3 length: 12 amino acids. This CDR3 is CSVDRGRAEAFF. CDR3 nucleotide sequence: TGCAGCGTCGACAGGGGGAGAGCTGAAGCTTTCTTT.

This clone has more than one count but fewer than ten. The CDR3 protein is CASSSFKQGRTEAFF. For the CDR3, the DNA is TGTGCCAGCAGCTCCTTTAAACAGGGTCGGACTGAAGCTTTCTTT. The rearrangement links TRBV9 to TRBJ1-1, with a weak D call TRBD1 (6 bases). V lost 4 bases and J 5 bases, leaving 18 bases between the germline ends. The CDR3 loop spans 15 amino acids. The germline V gene has CDR1 SGDLS and CDR2 YYNGEE.

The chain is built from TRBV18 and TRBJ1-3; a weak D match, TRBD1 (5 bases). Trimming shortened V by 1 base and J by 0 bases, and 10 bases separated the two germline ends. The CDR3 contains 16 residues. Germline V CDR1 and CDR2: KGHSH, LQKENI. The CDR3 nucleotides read TGTGCCAGCTCACCACTACAGGTCCTCTCTGGAAACACCATATATTTT. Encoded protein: CASSPLQVLSGNTIYF.